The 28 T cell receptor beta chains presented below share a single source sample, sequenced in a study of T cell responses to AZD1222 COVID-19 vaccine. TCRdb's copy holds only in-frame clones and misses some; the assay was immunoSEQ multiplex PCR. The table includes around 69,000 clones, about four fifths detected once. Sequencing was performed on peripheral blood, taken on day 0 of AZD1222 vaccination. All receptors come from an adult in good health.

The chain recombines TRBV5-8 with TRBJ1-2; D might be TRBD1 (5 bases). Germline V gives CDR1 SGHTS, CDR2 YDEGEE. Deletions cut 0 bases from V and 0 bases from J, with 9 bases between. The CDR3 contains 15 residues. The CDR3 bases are TGTGCCAGCAGCTTGGAACAGGCGACTAACTATGGCTACACCTTC. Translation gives CASSLEQATNYGYTF.

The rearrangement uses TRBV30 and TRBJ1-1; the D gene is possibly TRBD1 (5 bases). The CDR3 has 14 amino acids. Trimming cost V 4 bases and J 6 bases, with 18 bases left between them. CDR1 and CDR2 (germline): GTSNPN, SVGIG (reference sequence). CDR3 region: CAWNHIWSGAEAFF. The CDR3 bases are TGTGCCTGGAACCATATCTGGTCGGGGGCTGAAGCTTTCTTT.

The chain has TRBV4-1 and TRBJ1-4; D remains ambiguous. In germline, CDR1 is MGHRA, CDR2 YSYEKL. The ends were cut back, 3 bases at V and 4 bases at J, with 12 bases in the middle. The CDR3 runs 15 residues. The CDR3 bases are TGCGCCAGCAGCCATGCCCTGAGGGATAATGAAAAACTGTTTTTT. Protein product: CASSHALRDNEKLFF.

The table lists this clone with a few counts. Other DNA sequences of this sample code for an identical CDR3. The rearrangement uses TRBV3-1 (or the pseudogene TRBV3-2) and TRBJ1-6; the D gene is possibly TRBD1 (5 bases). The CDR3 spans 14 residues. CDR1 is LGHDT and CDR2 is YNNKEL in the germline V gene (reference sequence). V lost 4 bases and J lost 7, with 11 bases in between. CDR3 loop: CASSRGQGNSPLHF. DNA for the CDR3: TGTGCCAGCAGCCGCGGGCAGGGAAATTCACCCCTCCACTTT.

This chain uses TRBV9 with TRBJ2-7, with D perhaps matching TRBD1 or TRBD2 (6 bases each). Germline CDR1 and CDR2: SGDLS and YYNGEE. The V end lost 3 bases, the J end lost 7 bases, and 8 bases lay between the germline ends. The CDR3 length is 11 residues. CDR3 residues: CASSGGAEQYF. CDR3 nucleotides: TGTGCCAGCAGCGGGGGGGCGGAGCAGTACTTC.

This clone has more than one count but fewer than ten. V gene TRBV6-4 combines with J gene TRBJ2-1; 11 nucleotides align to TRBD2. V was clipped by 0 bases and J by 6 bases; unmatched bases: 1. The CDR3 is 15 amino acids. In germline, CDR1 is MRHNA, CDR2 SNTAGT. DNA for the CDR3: TGTGCCAGCAGTGACTCTAGCGGGGGGGCCAATGAGCAGTTCTTC. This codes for CASSDSSGGANEQFF.

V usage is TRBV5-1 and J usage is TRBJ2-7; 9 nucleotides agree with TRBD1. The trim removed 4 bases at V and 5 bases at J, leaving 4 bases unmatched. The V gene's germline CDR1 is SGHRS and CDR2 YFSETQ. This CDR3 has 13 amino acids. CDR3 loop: CASSRDRADEQYF. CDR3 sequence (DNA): TGCGCCAGCAGCCGGGACAGGGCGGACGAGCAGTACTTC. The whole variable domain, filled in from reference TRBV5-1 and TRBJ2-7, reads KAGVTQTPRYLIKTRGQQVTLSCSPISGHRSVSWYQQTPGQGLQFLFEYFSETQRNKGNFPGRFSGRQFSNSRSEMNVSTLELGDSALYLCASSRDRADEQYFGPGTRLTVT.

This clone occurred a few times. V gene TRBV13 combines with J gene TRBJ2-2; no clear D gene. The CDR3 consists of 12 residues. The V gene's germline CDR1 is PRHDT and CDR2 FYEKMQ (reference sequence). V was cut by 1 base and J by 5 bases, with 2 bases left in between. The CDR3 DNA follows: TGTGCCAGCAGCTTAGTAACCGGGGAGCTGTTTTTT. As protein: CASSLVTGELFF. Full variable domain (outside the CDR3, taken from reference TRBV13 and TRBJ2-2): AAGVIQSPRHLIKEKRETATLKCYPIPRHDTVYWYQQGPGQDPQFLISFYEKMQSDKGSIPDRFSAQQFSDYHSELNMSSLELGDSALYFCASSLVTGELFFGEGSRLTVL.

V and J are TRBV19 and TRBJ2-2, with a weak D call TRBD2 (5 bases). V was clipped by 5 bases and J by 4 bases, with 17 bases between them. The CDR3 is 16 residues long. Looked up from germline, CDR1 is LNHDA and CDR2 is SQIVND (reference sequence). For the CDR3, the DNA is TGTGCCAGTAGTCCCCGTCCCGGGGTAGGCACCGGGGAGCTGTTTTTT. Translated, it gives CASSPRPGVGTGELFF.

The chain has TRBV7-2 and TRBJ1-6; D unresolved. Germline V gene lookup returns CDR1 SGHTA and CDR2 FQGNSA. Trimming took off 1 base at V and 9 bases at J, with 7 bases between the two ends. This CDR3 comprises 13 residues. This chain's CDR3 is CASSLDRFSPLHF. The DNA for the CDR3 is TGTGCCAGCAGCTTAGACCGATTTTCACCCCTCCACTTT.

The CDR3: CAIKWDVNTEAFF. The CDR3 nucleotides are TGTGCCATCAAATGGGACGTGAACACTGAAGCTTTCTTT. The chain links TRBV10-3 to TRBJ1-1, with D possibly being TRBD1 (5 bases). The CDR3 has 13 residues. The V end lost 7 bases, the J end lost 0 bases, and 9 bases lay between the germline ends. Germline CDR1 is ENHRY and CDR2 is SYGVKD.

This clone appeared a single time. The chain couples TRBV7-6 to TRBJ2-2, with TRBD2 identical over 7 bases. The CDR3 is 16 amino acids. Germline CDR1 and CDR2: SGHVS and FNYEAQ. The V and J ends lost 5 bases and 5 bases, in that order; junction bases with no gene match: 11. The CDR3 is CASSLGPDGGTGELFF. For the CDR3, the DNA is TGTGCCAGCAGCCTGGGACCCGACGGGGGGACCGGGGAGCTGTTTTTT.

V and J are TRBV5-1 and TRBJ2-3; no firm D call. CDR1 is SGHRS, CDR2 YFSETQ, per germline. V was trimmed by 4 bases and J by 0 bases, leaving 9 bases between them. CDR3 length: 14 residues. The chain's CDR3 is CASSVSDSTDTQYF. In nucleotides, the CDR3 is TGCGCCAGCAGCGTATCGGACAGCACAGATACGCAGTATTTT.

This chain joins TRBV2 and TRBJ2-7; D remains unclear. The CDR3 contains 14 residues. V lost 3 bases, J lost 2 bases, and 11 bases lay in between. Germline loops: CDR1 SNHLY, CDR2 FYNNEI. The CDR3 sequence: CASSDRVPPYEQYF. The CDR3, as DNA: TGTGCCAGCAGTGACCGGGTTCCACCCTACGAGCAGTACTTC. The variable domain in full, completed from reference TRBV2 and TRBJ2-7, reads EPEVTQTPSHQVTQMGQEVILRCVPISNHLYFYWYRQILGQKVEFLVSFYNNEISEKSEIFDDQFSVERPDGSNFTLKIRSTKLEDSAMYFCASSDRVPPYEQYFGPGTRLTVT.

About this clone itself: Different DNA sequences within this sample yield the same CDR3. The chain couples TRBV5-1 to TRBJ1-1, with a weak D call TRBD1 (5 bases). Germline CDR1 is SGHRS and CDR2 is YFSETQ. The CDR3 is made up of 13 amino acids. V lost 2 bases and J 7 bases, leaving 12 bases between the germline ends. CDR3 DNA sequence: TGCGCCAGCAGCTTACGTGGGGGACTTGAAGCTTTCTTT. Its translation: CASSLRGGLEAFF. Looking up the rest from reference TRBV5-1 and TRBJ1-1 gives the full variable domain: KAGVTQTPRYLIKTRGQQVTLSCSPISGHRSVSWYQQTPGQGLQFLFEYFSETQRNKGNFPGRFSGRQFSNSRSEMNVSTLELGDSALYLCASSLRGGLEAFFGQGTRLTVV.

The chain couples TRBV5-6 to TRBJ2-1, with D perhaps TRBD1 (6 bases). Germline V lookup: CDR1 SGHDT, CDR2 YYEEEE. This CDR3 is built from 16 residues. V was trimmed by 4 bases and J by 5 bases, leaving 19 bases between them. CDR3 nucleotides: TGTGCCAGCAGCATAGGTATGGACAGTGTTGACAATGAGCAGTTCTTC. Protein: CASSIGMDSVDNEQFF.

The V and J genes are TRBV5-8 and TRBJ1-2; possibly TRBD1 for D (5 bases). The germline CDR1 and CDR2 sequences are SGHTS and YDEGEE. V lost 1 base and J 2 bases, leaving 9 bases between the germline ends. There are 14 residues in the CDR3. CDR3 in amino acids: CASSLRQLNYGYTF. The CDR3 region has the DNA TGTGCCAGCAGCTTGCGACAGCTGAACTATGGCTACACCTTC.

CDR3 DNA sequence: TGTGCCAGCAGCCCGCTGACAGGGGCGCGGTGGGAGACCCAGTACTTC. This gives the protein CASSPLTGARWETQYF. The chain carries TRBV5-4 and TRBJ2-5; 8 nucleotides agree with TRBD1. CDR3 length: 16 residues. Germline CDR1 is SGHNT and CDR2 is YYREEE (reference sequence). Trimming removed 4 bases from V and 5 bases from J; junction bases left unmatched: 13.

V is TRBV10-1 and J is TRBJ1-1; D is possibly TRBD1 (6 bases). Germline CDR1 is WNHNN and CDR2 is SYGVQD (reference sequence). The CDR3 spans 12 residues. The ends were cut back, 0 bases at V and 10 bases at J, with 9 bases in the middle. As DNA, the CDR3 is TGCGCCAGCAGTGAGTCTAACAGGGTAGCTTTCTTT. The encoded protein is CASSESNRVAFF.

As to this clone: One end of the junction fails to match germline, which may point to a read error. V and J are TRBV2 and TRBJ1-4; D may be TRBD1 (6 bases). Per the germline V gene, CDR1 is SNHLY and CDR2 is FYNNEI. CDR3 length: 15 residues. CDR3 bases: TGTGCCAACAGTGAAGGTTTGGGACACAGTGAAAAACTGTTTTTT. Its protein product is CANSEGLGHSEKLFF.

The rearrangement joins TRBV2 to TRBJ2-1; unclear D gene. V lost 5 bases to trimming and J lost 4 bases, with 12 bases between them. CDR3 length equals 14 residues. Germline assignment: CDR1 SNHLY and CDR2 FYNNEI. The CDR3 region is CASSRVGSYNEQFF. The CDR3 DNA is TGTGCCAGCAGTCGGGTAGGGTCATACAATGAGCAGTTCTTC.

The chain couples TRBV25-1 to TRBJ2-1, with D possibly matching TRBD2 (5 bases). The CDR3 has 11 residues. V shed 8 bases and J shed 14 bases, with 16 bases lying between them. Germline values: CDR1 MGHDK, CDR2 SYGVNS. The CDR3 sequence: CASRGRGQEFF. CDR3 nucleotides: TGTGCCAGCCGTGGTAGAGGGCAGGAGTTCTTC.

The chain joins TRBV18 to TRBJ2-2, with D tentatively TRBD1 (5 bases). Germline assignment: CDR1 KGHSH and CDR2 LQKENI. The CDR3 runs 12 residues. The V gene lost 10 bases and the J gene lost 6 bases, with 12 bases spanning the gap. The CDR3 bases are TGTGCCACCCAGGGTTTCGCCGGGGAGCTGTTTTTT. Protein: CATQGFAGELFF.

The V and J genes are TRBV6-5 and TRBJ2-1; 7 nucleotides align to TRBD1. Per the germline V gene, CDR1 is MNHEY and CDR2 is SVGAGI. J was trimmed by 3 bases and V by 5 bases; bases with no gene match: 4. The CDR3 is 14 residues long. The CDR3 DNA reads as TGTGCCAGCAGTCGACAGGGTAGCTACAATGAGCAGTTCTTC. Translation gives CASSRQGSYNEQFF.

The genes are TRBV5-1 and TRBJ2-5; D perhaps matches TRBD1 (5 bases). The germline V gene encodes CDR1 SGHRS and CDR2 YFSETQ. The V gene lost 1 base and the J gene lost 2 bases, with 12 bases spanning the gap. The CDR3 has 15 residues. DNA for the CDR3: TGCGCCAGCAGCTTGACCCCGACAGTTCAAGAGACCCAGTACTTC. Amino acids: CASSLTPTVQETQYF. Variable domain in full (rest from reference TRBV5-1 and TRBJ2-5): KAGVTQTPRYLIKTRGQQVTLSCSPISGHRSVSWYQQTPGQGLQFLFEYFSETQRNKGNFPGRFSGRQFSNSRSEMNVSTLELGDSALYLCASSLTPTVQETQYFGPGTRLLVL.

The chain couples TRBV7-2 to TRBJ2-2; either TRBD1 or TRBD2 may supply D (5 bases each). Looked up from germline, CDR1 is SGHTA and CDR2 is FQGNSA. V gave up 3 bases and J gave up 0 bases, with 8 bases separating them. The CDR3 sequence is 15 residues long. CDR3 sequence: CASSFWGTNTGELFF. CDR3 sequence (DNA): TGTGCCAGCAGCTTCTGGGGGACGAACACCGGGGAGCTGTTTTTT.

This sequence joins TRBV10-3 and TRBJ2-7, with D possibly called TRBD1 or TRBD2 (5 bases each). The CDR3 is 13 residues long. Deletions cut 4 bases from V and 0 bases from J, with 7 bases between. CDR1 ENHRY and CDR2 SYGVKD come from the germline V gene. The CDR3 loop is CAISGDVSYEQYF. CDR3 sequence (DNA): TGTGCCATCAGTGGGGACGTCTCCTACGAGCAGTACTTC.

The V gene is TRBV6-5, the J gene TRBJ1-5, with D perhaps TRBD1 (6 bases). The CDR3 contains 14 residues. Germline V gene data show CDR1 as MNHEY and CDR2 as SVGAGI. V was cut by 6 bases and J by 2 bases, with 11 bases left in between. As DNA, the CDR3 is TGTGCCAGCAGATTCACAGGGCGCAATCAGCCCCAGCATTTT. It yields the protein CASRFTGRNQPQHF.